These 23 T cell receptor beta chains were all obtained from the same sample, sequenced in a study of vaccination and CD4 T cells after COVID-19. Antigen specificity for these receptors is unknown. With the Oncomine TCR Beta short-read assay, DNA from cultured CD4+ T cells was sequenced. TCRdb reanalysed the PCR reads using MiXCR and keeps one entry per CDR3 protein. This table has approximately 21,000 distinct CDR3 sequences, 40% to 50% appearing once. Treatment of the sample: approximately nine-day PBMC culture with coronavirus spike peptide pools or control peptides (ViraFEST assay). This specimen consisted of CD4+ T cells from blood, cultured in vitro, obtained before SARS-CoV-2 vaccination. All receptors come from a human donor who had recovered from COVID-19.

This chain links TRBV27 with TRBJ2-7, with TRBD2 matching 13 bases. Looked up from germline, CDR1 is MNHEY and CDR2 is SMNVEV (reference sequence). V lost 2 bases and J lost 5; bases outside the gene matches: 3. The CDR3 has 15 residues. The DNA for the CDR3 is TGTGCCAGCAGTTTAGGACTAGCGGGAGTTGACGAGCAGTACTTC. This sequence encodes CASSLGLAGVDEQYF.

The chain uses TRBV5-1 and TRBJ2-2; 7 bases fit TRBD2. The V segment lost 1 base and the J segment 4 bases; nucleotides outside the gene matches: 7. The CDR3 is 16 amino acids. Germline values: CDR1 SGHRS, CDR2 YFSETQ. CDR3 coding DNA: TGCGCCAGCAGCTTGAGCAGCTGGGGGGGCACCGGGGAGCTGTTTTTT. It codes for CASSLSSWGGTGELFF.

The chain couples TRBV6-1 to TRBJ2-1, with 8 bases that match TRBD2. The CDR3 length is 16 residues. Germline CDR1 is MNHNS and CDR2 is SASEGT. V lost 3 bases, J lost 9 bases, and 13 bases stayed unmatched. The CDR3 loop is CASSDSLAGSGSEQFF. DNA of the CDR3: TGTGCCAGCAGTGATAGTCTAGCGGGCAGCGGCAGTGAGCAGTTCTTC.

V is TRBV11-2 and J is TRBJ1-2, with unresolved D. The CDR3 covers 12 residues. In germline, CDR1 is SGHAT, CDR2 FQNNGV. V lost 4 bases, J lost 4 bases, and 7 bases lay in between. The CDR3 protein is CASSSDGYGYTF. For the CDR3, the DNA is TGTGCCAGCAGCTCGGACGGCTATGGCTACACCTTC.

The rearrangement uses TRBV5-4 and TRBJ1-1, with 7 nucleotides matching TRBD1. After removal of 3 bases from V and 1 base from J, the junction contained 6 bases not matched to a gene. This CDR3 region has 15 residues. Germline values: CDR1 SGHNT, CDR2 YYREEE (reference sequence). The CDR3 region has the DNA TGTGCCAGCAGCTCCTTGGACAGGCCGAACACTGAAGCTTTCTTT. Protein sequence: CASSSLDRPNTEAFF. Together with reference TRBV5-4 and TRBJ1-1, the CDR3 gives the full variable domain: ETGVTQSPTHLIKTRGQQVTLRCSSQSGHNTVSWYQQALGQGPQFIFQYYREEENGRGNFPPRFSGLQFPNYSSELNVNALELDDSALYLCASSSLDRPNTEAFFGQGTRLTVV.

This clonotype was seen once. The chain uses TRBV6-1 and TRBJ1-2; D remains ambiguous. Germline V gives CDR1 MNHNS, CDR2 SASEGT. V lost 6 bases and J 7 bases, leaving 18 bases between the germline ends. The CDR3 covers 14 residues. In DNA form, the CDR3 reads TGTGCCAGCAGGAAACTTACTGGGAGGGTTGGCTACACCTTC. Amino acid sequence: CASRKLTGRVGYTF.

This clonotype was observed a handful of times. The V and J genes are TRBV7-9 and TRBJ2-3, with TRBD2 identical over 7 bases. This CDR3 comprises 13 residues. CDR1 SEHNR and CDR2 FQNEAQ come from the germline V gene (reference sequence). V shed 4 bases, J shed 4 bases, and the junction held 2 bases outside the gene matches. The CDR3 DNA sequence: TGTGCCAGCAGCTCCCGGGGGGCAGATACGCAGTATTTT. Its translation: CASSSRGADTQYF. The full variable domain, rest sourced from reference TRBV7-9 and TRBJ2-3, is DTGVSQNPRHKITKRGQNVTFRCDPISEHNRLYWYRQTLGQGPEFLTYFQNEAQLEKSRLLSDRFSAERPKGSFSTLEIQRTEQGDSAMYLCASSSRGADTQYFGPGTRLTVL.

The chain recombines TRBV5-3 with TRBJ1-6, with 7 bases aligning to TRBD1. TRBV5-3 is designated an ORF whose function remains uncertain. The ends lost 8 bases at V and 10 bases at J; junction bases unmatched: 15. The CDR3 extends over 15 amino acids. CDR3 in amino acids: CASSVEDRRVSPLHF. CDR3 sequence (DNA): TGTGCCAGCAGCGTAGAGGACAGGCGGGTATCACCCCTCCACTTT.

The chain has TRBV19 and TRBJ1-3; possibly TRBD1 for D (5 bases). CDR3 size: 15 residues. V was pared by 5 bases and J by 3 bases, with 14 bases between. Germline values: CDR1 LNHDA, CDR2 SQIVND (reference sequence). As DNA, the CDR3 is TGTGCCAGTAGTCCCAGAGGCAGGGATGGAAACACCATATATTTT. It translates to CASSPRGRDGNTIYF. The variable domain in full, with the rest retrieved from reference TRBV19 and TRBJ1-3, is DGGITQSPKYLFRKEGQNVTLSCEQNLNHDAMYWYRQDPGQGLRLIYYSQIVNDFQKGDIAEGYSVSREKKESFPLTVTSAQKNPTAFYLCASSPRGRDGNTIYFGEGSWLTVV.

The V gene is TRBV7-2, the J gene TRBJ1-2; D unclear. The V end was cut by 5 bases, the J end by 8 bases, with 18 bases between. The germline gives CDR1 SGHTA, CDR2 FQGNSA. This CDR3 spans 14 amino acids. The CDR3 loop is CASSLRTALGGYTF. CDR3 DNA: TGTGCCAGCAGCCTACGGACGGCGCTCGGGGGCTACACCTTC.

The rearrangement links TRBV7-9 to TRBJ1-2, with no clear D. Deletions cut 0 bases from V and 8 bases from J, with 13 bases between. CDR3 length equals 14 residues. The germline V gene has CDR1 SEHNR and CDR2 FQNEAQ (reference sequence). CDR3 DNA sequence: TGTGCCAGCAGCTTAGCGGAGGGATCGGGAGGCTACACCTTC. It specifies CASSLAEGSGGYTF.

The V and J genes are TRBV6-1 and TRBJ2-5; D gene uncertain. CDR3 length: 14 residues. Between the trimmed V and J ends, which lost 0 bases and 7 bases, there was a span of 12 bases. Germline loops: CDR1 MNHNS, CDR2 SASEGT. The CDR3 region is CASSEATPRGTQYF. The DNA of the CDR3 is TGTGCCAGCAGTGAAGCGACCCCCCGAGGGACCCAGTACTTC.

This clonotype occurred a few times. This chain joins TRBV7-9 and TRBJ1-5, with 9 positions matching TRBD1. J lost 4 bases, V lost 5 bases, and 9 bases had no gene match. Germline V CDR1 and CDR2: SEHNR, FQNEAQ (reference sequence). This CDR3 has 16 amino acids. The CDR3 is CASSHTRQGVNQPQHF. The CDR3 DNA reads TGTGCCAGCAGCCATACCCGACAGGGGGTAAATCAGCCCCAGCATTTT.

In its sample, this clonotype was seen a few times. The chain carries TRBV10-3 and TRBJ2-2, with 9 bases that match TRBD2. Germline V gene lookup returns CDR1 ENHRY and CDR2 SYGVKD. The CDR3 consists of 16 residues. V lost 3 bases to trimming and J lost 4 bases; unmatched junction nucleotides: 6. This CDR3 is CAISDPGGRGTGELFF. The CDR3 nucleotides are TGTGCCATCAGTGATCCGGGCGGGAGGGGCACCGGGGAGCTGTTTTTT.

The V and J genes are TRBV19 and TRBJ1-5; 8 bases map to TRBD1. Per the germline V gene, CDR1 is LNHDA and CDR2 is SQIVND (reference sequence). The CDR3 spans 14 residues. The V gene end was trimmed by 9 bases and the J gene end by 7 bases; junction bases not matched to a gene: 11. CDR3 DNA sequence: TGTGCCAGACACTGGCAGGGGGCCCGGCAGCCCCAGCATTTT. Translating it yields CARHWQGARQPQHF.

V gene TRBV7-2 combines with J gene TRBJ1-5; no firm D call. From germline, CDR1 is SGHTA and CDR2 FQGNSA. The ends were cut back, 3 bases at V and 1 base at J, with 10 bases in the middle. This CDR3 contains 15 residues. The chain's CDR3 is CASSFRARSNQPQHF. The CDR3 coding sequence is TGTGCCAGCAGCTTCCGGGCCAGAAGCAATCAGCCCCAGCATTTT. The full variable domain, with the rest looked up from reference TRBV7-2 and TRBJ1-5, is GAGVSQSPSNKVTEKGKDVELRCDPISGHTALYWYRQSLGQGLEFLIYFQGNSAPDKSGLPSDRFSAERTGGSVSTLTIQRTQQEDSAVYLCASSFRARSNQPQHFGDGTRLSIL.

The rearrangement uses TRBV28 and TRBJ1-1, with D possibly being TRBD1 (5 bases). V gave up 8 bases and J gave up 5 bases, with 15 bases separating them. The CDR3 covers 13 residues. Germline-derived CDR1 and CDR2 are MDHEN and SYDVKM. As DNA, the CDR3 is TGTGCCAGCCGATTATTTGGGGGAACTGAAGCTTTCTTT. Translated: CASRLFGGTEAFF.

This chain connects TRBV19 to TRBJ2-7; TRBD2 matches at 11 bases. The CDR3 is 17 residues long. The ends lost 6 bases at V and 4 bases at J; junction bases unmatched: 14. Germline CDR1 and CDR2: LNHDA and SQIVND (reference sequence). CDR3 in amino acids: CASSPVLAGVKQYEQYF. As DNA, the CDR3 is TGTGCCAGTAGCCCCGTACTAGCGGGAGTCAAGCAATACGAGCAGTACTTC.

CDR3 DNA: TGTGCCAGCAGTCAAGTCCCGTATATGATCCAGCCCCAGCATTTT. Amino acid sequence: CASSQVPYMIQPQHF. V and J are TRBV27 and TRBJ1-5; no reliable D call. V was shortened by 5 bases and J by 7 bases, with 18 bases between the two germline ends. The CDR3 is 15 amino acids. The germline V gene has CDR1 MNHEY and CDR2 SMNVEV (reference sequence).

The chain recombines TRBV20-1 with TRBJ2-5, with 12 bases that match TRBD2. The CDR3 extends over 16 amino acids. Per germline, CDR1 DFQATT and CDR2 SNEGSKA (reference sequence). Trimming removed 6 bases from V and 5 bases from J; junction bases left unmatched: 13. DNA of the CDR3: TGCAGTGCCCTGACCCCTAGCGGGGGGGCCGTGGAGACCCAGTACTTC. Protein sequence: CSALTPSGGAVETQYF.

This chain uses TRBV7-2 with TRBJ1-2; no definite D call. Trimming removed 4 bases at V and 8 bases at J, with 14 bases between. The CDR3 is made up of 13 amino acids. The V gene's germline CDR1 is SGHTA and CDR2 FQGNSA. CDR3: CASSSTGPAGYTF. DNA for the CDR3: TGTGCCAGCAGCTCAACCGGGCCCGCCGGCTACACCTTC. Using reference TRBV7-2 and TRBJ1-2 for the parts outside the CDR3, the full variable domain is GAGVSQSPSNKVTEKGKDVELRCDPISGHTALYWYRQSLGQGLEFLIYFQGNSAPDKSGLPSDRFSAERTGGSVSTLTIQRTQQEDSAVYLCASSSTGPAGYTFGSGTRLTVV.

This clonotype was recorded once. The genes are TRBV5-4 and TRBJ2-1, with D possibly matching TRBD2 (6 bases). Trimming cost V 7 bases and J 1 base, with 21 bases left between them. From germline, CDR1 is SGHNT and CDR2 YYREEE (reference sequence). The CDR3 totals 17 residues. Here the CDR3 DNA reads TGTGCCAGCCGGGGTAGCGGCGGCAGTCTATCCTACAATGAGCAGTTCTTC. It is translated as CASRGSGGSLSYNEQFF.

This clonotype was observed a handful of times. This chain uses TRBV7-9 with TRBJ1-2; 11 bases fit TRBD1. This CDR3 has 15 amino acids. Germline values: CDR1 SEHNR, CDR2 FQNEAQ (reference sequence). Germline trimming cut 5 bases from V and 7 bases from J; bases unmatched to any gene: 9. DNA for the CDR3: TGTGCCAGCAGCGCCGCCGGACAGGGGGCTGGTGGCTACACCTTC. As protein: CASSAAGQGAGGYTF.